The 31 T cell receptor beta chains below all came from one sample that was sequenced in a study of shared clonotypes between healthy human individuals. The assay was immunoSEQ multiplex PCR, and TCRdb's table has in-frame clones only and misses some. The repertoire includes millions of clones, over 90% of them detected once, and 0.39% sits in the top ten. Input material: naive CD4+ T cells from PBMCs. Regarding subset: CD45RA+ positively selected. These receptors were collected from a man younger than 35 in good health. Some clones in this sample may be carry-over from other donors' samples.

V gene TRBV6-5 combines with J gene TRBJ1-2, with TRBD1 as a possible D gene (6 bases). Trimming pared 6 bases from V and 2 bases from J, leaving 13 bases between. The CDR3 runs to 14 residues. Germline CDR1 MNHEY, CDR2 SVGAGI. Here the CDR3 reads CASRRTVVNYGYTF. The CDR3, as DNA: TGTGCCAGCAGACGGACAGTCGTCAACTATGGCTACACCTTC.

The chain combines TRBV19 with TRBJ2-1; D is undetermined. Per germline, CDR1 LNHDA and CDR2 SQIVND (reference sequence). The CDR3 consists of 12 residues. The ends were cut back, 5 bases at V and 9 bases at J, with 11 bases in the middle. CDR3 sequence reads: CASSSVRSEQFF. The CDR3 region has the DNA TGTGCCAGTAGTTCGGTCAGGTCTGAGCAGTTCTTC.

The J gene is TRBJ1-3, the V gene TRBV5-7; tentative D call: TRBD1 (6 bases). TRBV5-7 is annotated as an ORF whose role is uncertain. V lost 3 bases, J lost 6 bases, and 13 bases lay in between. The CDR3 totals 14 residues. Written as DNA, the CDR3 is TGTGCCAGCAGCTCGACAGGAGGGGCAAACACCATATATTTT. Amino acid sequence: CASSSTGGANTIYF.

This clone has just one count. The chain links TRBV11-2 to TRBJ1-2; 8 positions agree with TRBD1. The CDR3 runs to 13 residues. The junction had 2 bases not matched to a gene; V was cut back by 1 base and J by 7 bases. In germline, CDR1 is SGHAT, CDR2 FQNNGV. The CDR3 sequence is CASSLARGPGYTF. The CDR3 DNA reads TGTGCCAGCAGCTTAGCCAGGGGGCCTGGCTACACCTTC. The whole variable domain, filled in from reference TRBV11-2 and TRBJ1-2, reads EAGVAQSPRYKIIEKRQSVAFWCNPISGHATLYWYQQILGQGPKLLIQFQNNGVVDDSQLPKDRFSAERLKGVDSTLKIQPAKLEDSAVYLCASSLARGPGYTFGSGTRLTVV.

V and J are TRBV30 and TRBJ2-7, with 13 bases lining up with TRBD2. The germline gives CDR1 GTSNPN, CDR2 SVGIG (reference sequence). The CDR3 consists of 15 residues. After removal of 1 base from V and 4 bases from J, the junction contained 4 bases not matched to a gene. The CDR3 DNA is TGTGCCTGGAGTGGGACTAGCGGGAGAGGTTACGAGCAGTACTTC. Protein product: CAWSGTSGRGYEQYF.

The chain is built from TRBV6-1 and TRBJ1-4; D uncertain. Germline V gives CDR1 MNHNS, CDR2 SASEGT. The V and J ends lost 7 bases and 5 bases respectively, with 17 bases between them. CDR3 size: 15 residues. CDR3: CASIQPGDGNEKLFF. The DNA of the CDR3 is TGTGCCAGCATCCAACCGGGTGACGGGAATGAAAAACTGTTTTTT.

The CDR3 loop reads CASSMGQLSSGANVLTF. The CDR3 DNA follows: TGCGCCAGCAGCATGGGACAGCTTAGCTCTGGGGCCAACGTCCTGACTTTC. The rearrangement links TRBV5-1 to TRBJ2-6, with 7 bases fitting TRBD1. V dropped 4 bases and J dropped 0; count of bases not matched to a gene: 7. This CDR3 has 17 residues. Germline V gene lookup returns CDR1 SGHRS and CDR2 YFSETQ. Together with reference TRBV5-1 and TRBJ2-6, the CDR3 gives the full variable domain: KAGVTQTPRYLIKTRGQQVTLSCSPISGHRSVSWYQQTPGQGLQFLFEYFSETQRNKGNFPGRFSGRQFSNSRSEMNVSTLELGDSALYLCASSMGQLSSGANVLTFGAGSRLTVL.

In DNA form, the CDR3 reads TGTGCCAGCAGTTCGCCCCGGGACAGGGATGAATATGGCTACACCTTC. The encoded protein is CASSSPRDRDEYGYTF. The V gene is TRBV28, the J gene TRBJ1-2, with 9 positions matching TRBD1. This CDR3 is 16 amino acids long. Per the germline V gene, CDR1 is MDHEN and CDR2 is SYDVKM. The V segment lost 4 bases and the J segment 5 bases; nucleotides outside the gene matches: 11.

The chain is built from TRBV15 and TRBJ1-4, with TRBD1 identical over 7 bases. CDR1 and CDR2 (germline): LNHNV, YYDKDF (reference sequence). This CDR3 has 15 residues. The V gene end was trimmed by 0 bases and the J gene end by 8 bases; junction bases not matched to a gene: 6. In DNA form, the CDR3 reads TGTGCCACCAGCAGAGATCTTGGGACAGCAGAAAAACTGTTTTTT. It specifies CATSRDLGTAEKLFF.

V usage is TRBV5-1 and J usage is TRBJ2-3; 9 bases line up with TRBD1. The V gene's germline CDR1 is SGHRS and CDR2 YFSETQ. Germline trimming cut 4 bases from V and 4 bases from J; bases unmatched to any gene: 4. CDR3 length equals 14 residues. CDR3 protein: CASSGWTGADTQYF. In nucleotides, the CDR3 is TGCGCCAGCAGCGGATGGACAGGGGCAGATACGCAGTATTTT. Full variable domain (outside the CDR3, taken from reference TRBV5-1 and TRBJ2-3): KAGVTQTPRYLIKTRGQQVTLSCSPISGHRSVSWYQQTPGQGLQFLFEYFSETQRNKGNFPGRFSGRQFSNSRSEMNVSTLELGDSALYLCASSGWTGADTQYFGPGTRLTVL.

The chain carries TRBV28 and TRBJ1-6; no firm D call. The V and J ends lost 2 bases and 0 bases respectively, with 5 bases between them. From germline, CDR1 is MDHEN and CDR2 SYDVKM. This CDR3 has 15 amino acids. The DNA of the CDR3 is TGTGCCAGCAGTTTAACGCGCTCCTATAATTCACCCCTCCACTTT. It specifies CASSLTRSYNSPLHF.

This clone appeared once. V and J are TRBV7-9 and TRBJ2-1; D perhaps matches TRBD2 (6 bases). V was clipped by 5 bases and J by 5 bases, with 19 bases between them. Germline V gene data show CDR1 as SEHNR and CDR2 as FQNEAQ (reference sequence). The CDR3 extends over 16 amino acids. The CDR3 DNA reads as TGTGCCAGCAGCCCGCGGGACGGATACAATCACAATGAGCAGTTCTTC. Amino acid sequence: CASSPRDGYNHNEQFF.

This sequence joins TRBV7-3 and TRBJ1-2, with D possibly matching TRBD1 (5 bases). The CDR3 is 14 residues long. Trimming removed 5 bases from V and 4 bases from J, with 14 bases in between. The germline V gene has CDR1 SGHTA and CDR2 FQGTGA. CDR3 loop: CASSPTAGTYGYTF. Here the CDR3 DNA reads TGTGCCAGCAGCCCGACTGCAGGGACCTATGGCTACACCTTC.

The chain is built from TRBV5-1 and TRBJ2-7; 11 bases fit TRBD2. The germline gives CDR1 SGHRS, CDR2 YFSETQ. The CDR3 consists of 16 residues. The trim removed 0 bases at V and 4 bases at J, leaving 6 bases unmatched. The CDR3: CASSLGLTSGSYEQYF. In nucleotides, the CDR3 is TGCGCCAGCAGCTTGGGCCTCACTAGCGGGAGTTACGAGCAGTACTTC.

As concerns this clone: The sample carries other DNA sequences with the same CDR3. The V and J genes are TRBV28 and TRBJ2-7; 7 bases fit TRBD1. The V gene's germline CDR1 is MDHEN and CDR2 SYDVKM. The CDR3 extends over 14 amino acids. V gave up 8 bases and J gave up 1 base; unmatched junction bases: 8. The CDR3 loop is CASSPRDSSYEQYF. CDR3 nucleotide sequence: TGTGCCAGCTCGCCCCGGGACAGTTCCTACGAGCAGTACTTC. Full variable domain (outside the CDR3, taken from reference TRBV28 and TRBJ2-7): DVKVTQSSRYLVKRTGEKVFLECVQDMDHENMFWYRQDPGLGLRLIYFSYDVKMKEKGDIPEGYSVSREKKERFSLILESASTNQTSMYLCASSPRDSSYEQYFGPGTRLTVT.

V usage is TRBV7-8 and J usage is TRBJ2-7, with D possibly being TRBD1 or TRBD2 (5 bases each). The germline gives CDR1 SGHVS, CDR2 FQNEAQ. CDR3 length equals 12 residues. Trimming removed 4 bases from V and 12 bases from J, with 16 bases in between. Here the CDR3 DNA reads TGTGCCAGCAGCTCCTATGAGGGGTTTAGGTACTTC. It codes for CASSSYEGFRYF.

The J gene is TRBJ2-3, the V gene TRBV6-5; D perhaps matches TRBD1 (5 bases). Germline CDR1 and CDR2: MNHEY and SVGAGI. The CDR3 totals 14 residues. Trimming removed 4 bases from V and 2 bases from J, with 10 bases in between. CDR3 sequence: CASSFWGPTDTQYF. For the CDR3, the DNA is TGTGCCAGCAGTTTCTGGGGCCCCACAGATACGCAGTATTTT.

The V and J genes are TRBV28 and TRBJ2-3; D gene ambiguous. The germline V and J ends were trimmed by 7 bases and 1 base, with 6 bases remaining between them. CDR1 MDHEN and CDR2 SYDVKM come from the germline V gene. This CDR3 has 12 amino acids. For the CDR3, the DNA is TGTGCCAGCAACCGGGGCACAGATACGCAGTATTTT. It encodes CASNRGTDTQYF. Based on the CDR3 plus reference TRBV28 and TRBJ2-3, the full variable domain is DVKVTQSSRYLVKRTGEKVFLECVQDMDHENMFWYRQDPGLGLRLIYFSYDVKMKEKGDIPEGYSVSREKKERFSLILESASTNQTSMYLCASNRGTDTQYFGPGTRLTVL.

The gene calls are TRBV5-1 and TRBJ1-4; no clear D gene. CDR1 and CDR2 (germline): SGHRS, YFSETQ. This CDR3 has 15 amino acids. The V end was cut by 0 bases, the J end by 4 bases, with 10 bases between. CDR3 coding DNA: TGCGCCAGCAGCTTGGTCCCAGCGGATAATGAAAAACTGTTTTTT. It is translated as CASSLVPADNEKLFF.

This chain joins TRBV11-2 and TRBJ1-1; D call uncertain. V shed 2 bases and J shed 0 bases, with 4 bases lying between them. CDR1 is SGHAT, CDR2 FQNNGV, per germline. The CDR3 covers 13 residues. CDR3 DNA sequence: TGTGCCAGCAGCTTACGGGTGAACACTGAAGCTTTCTTT. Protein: CASSLRVNTEAFF.

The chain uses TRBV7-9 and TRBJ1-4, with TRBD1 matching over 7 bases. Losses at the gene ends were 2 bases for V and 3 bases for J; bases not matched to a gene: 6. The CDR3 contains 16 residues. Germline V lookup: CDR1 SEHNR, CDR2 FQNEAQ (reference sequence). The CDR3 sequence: CASSLIQGNANEKLFF. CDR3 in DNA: TGTGCCAGCAGCTTAATACAGGGGAATGCTAATGAAAAACTGTTTTTT.

CDR3 coding DNA: TGTGCCAGTGAAATCACAGATACGCAGTATTTT. Amino acids: CASEITDTQYF. The V gene is TRBV27, the J gene TRBJ2-3; D remains ambiguous. The CDR3 length is 11 residues. CDR1 MNHEY and CDR2 SMNVEV come from the germline V gene (reference sequence). V was trimmed by 9 bases and J by 2 bases, leaving 6 bases between them.

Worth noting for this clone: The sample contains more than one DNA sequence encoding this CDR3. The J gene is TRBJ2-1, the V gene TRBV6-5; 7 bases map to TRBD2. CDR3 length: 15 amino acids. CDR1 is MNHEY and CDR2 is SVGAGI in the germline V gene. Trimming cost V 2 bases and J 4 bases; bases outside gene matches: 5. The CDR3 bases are TGTGCCAGCAGTTACGGGCTAGCGGATTACAATGAGCAGTTCTTC. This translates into CASSYGLADYNEQFF.

CDR3 sequence (DNA): TGTGCCAGCAAATTGAAATACCATTACACCCAGTACTTC. As protein: CASKLKYHYTQYF. The gene calls are TRBV14 and TRBJ2-5; the D is unclear. V lost 7 bases and J 8 bases, leaving 17 bases between the germline ends. The V gene's germline CDR1 is SGHDN and CDR2 FVKESK. There are 13 residues in the CDR3.

The CDR3 loop is CAWSRGQGFNQPQHF. In DNA, the CDR3 is TGTGCCTGGAGTAGGGGACAGGGGTTCAATCAGCCCCAGCATTTT. The J gene is TRBJ1-5, the V gene TRBV30; TRBD1 agrees at 10 bases. V shed 2 bases, J shed 3 bases, and the junction held 4 bases outside the gene matches. CDR3 length: 15 residues. Germline V gene sequence: CDR1 GTSNPN, CDR2 SVGIG (reference sequence).

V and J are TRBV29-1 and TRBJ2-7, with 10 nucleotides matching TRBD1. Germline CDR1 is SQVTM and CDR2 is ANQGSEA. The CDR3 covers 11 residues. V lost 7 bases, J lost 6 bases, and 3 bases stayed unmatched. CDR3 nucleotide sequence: TGCAGCGGTCGGACAGGGGGCGAGCAGTACTTC. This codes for CSGRTGGEQYF.

CDR3 loop: CASSVEQSTGELFF. CDR3 DNA: TGTGCCAGCAGCGTAGAACAAAGCACCGGGGAGCTGTTTTTT. This chain joins TRBV9 and TRBJ2-2, with unresolved D. This CDR3 spans 14 amino acids. Trimming took off 0 bases at V and 4 bases at J, with 7 bases between the two ends. Germline V gene data show CDR1 as SGDLS and CDR2 as YYNGEE.

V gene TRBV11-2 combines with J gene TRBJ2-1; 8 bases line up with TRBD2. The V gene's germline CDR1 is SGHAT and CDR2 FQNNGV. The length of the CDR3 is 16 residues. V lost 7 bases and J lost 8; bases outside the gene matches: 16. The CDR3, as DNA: TGTGCCAGCACCCCCGGGGGGGGAGAGTTTGGTTATGAGCAGTTCTTC. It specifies CASTPGGGEFGYEQFF.

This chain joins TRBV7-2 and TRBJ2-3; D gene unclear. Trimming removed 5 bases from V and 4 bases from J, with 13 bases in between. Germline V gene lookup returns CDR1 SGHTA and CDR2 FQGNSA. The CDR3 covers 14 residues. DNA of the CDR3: TGTGCCAGCAGCCTTCAATGGTTTTCAGATACGCAGTATTTT. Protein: CASSLQWFSDTQYF.

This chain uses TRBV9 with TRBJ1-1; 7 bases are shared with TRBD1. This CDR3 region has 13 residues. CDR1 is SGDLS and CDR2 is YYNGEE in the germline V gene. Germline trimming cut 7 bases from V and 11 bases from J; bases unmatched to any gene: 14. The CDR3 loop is CASQNTGDLTAFF. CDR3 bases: TGTGCCAGCCAAAACACAGGGGATCTTACGGCTTTCTTT.

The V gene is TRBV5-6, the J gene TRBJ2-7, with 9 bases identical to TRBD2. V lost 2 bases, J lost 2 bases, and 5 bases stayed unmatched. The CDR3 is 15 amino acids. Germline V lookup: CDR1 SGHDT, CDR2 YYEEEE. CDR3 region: CASSFGGRATYEQYF. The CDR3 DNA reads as TGTGCCAGCAGCTTCGGCGGGAGGGCTACCTACGAGCAGTACTTC.